This T cell receptor beta chain was sequenced during a study of blood T cell repertoires in COVID-19. V gave up 5 bases and J gave up 7 bases; unmatched junction bases: 10. The germline V gene has CDR1 MNHEY and CDR2 SMNVEV (reference sequence). The length of the CDR3 is 15 residues. In the authors' methods: It was from reference gene primer amplification that nucleated cell counts were estimated. Some clones are missing from TCRdb's copy, which holds only in-frame ones; the method was immunoSEQ multiplex PCR. For V, J and clone size, that table is used; D and trimming come from the DNA. The top ten clones hold 0.9% to 0.95% of a sample with 150,000 to 200,000 clones, 85% of them seen once. In Seattle, patients joined the study during active infection and were tracked longitudinally.

This clonotype originated in a man aged 55 to 70 with COVID-19, enrolled during active disease. The chain links TRBV27 to TRBJ2-1; 8 nucleotides agree with TRBD2. Material for sequencing was peripheral blood. CDR3 nucleotide sequence: TGTGCCAGCAGTCCTTTGACTAGCGAGAATAATGAGCAGTTCTTC. Translating gives CASSPLTSENNEQFF.